This T cell receptor (beta chain) was identified during a study of identical twins. Overall study results and limits: Because invariant MAIT and iNKT cells could be present, zero-insertion analyses could be partly confounded.

TCRdb itself ran the 5' RACE reads through MiXCR, one entry per CDR3 protein. The data contain around 250,000 distinct CDR3 sequences, 7% of them singletons. Worth noting for this clonotype: Antigen: not known. One end of the junction fails to match germline, which may point to a read error.

CDR1 SNHLY and CDR2 FYNNEI come from the germline V gene. CDR3 size: 12 residues. These same data were also listed under a study on yellow fever vaccine responses in identical twins.

The rearrangement uses TRBV2 and TRBJ1-1; a weak D match, TRBD1 (5 bases). The receptor's source is a woman aged 18-30 years in good health. The sample was memory (CD45RO+) T cells sorted from blood. Here the CDR3 reads CASTDSFTEAIF. The CDR3 DNA sequence: TGTGCCAGCACAGACAGTTTCACTGAAGCTATCTTT. Complete variable domain (other parts from reference TRBV2 and TRBJ1-1): EPEVTQTPSHQVTQMGQEVILRCVPISNHLYFYWYRQILGQKVEFLVSFYNNEISEKSEIFDDQFSVERPDGSNFTLKIRSTKLEDSAMYFCASTDSFTEAIFGQGTRLTVV.